This is a list of T cell receptor beta chains from one sample in a study of CD8 T cells in Susac syndrome. TCRdb passed the immunoSEQ multiplex PCR reads through MiXCR, listing each CDR3 protein once. This table holds 100,000 or so distinct CDR3 sequences, around 92% found once. Sequenced: CD8+ T cells from PBMCs. Source of these receptors: a human donor in good health. Both conserved end residues are part of each CDR3. D genes are given only for firm matches. Rows may omit the clone size; those that give it use once, few, many or a size class.

J gene,V gene,clone size,D gene,CDR3 length,CDR3 protein,CDR3 DNA
TRBJ2-7,TRBV20-1,NA,NA,14,CSASGVQSSYEQYF,TGCAGTGCTAGCGGCGTCCAGAGCTCCTACGAGCAGTACTTC
TRBJ2-7,TRBV7-2,NA,NA,14,CASSLEARSYEQYF,TGTGCCAGCAGCTTAGAGGCTAGATCATACGAGCAGTACTTC
TRBJ2-7,TRBV4-1,NA,NA,16,CASSQRSLGPRGEQYF,TGCGCCAGCAGCCAACGGAGCCTTGGTCCCCGTGGAGAGCAGTACTTC
TRBJ2-5,TRBV4-3,NA,NA,13,CASSQDRSGTQYF,TGCGCCAGCAGCCAAGACCGTAGCGGGACCCAGTACTTC
TRBJ2-3,TRBV19,NA,NA,15,CASSGQTSGTDTQYF,TGTGCCAGTAGTGGACAGACTAGTGGCACAGATACGCAGTATTTT
TRBJ2-2,TRBV5-1,once,TRBD1,15,CASSFDRGLTGELFF,TGCGCCAGCAGCTTTGACAGGGGGCTAACCGGGGAGCTGTTTTTT
TRBJ1-5,TRBV2,NA,NA,15,CASTRDIGGNQPQHF,TGTGCCAGCACCCGGGACATCGGAGGCAATCAGCCCCAGCATTTT
TRBJ1-6,TRBV5-1,NA,TRBD1,17,CASSPGQGSAWLSPLHF,TGCGCCAGCAGCCCGGGACAGGGGTCCGCCTGGTTATCACCCCTCCACTTT
TRBJ2-1,TRBV29-1,once,NA,14,CSVAVGAVYNEQFF,TGCAGCGTTGCGGTCGGGGCAGTCTACAATGAGCAGTTCTTC
TRBJ2-5,TRBV9,NA,NA,19,CASSPSTQPGPKIQETQYF,TGTGCCAGCAGCCCTTCCACCCAACCGGGACCAAAGATTCAAGAGACCCAGTACTTC
TRBJ1-1,TRBV7-3,NA,NA,13,CASSFSLNTEAFF,TGTGCCAGCAGCTTCTCTTTGAACACTGAAGCTTTCTTT
TRBJ1-2,TRBV12-3/TRBV12-4,NA,TRBD1,16,CASSFPDRARRGGYTF,TGTGCCAGCAGTTTTCCGGACAGGGCCCGTCGAGGTGGCTACACCTTC
TRBJ1-2,TRBV7-9,NA,NA,13,CASSPGGPYGYTF,TGTGCCAGCAGCCCCGGGGGACCTTATGGCTACACCTTC
TRBJ1-1,TRBV15,NA,TRBD1,16,CATSRGNDRGNTETFF,TGTGCCACCAGCAGGGGAAACGACAGGGGAAACACTGAAACTTTCTTT
TRBJ1-1,TRBV18,NA,NA,13,CASSAGRGTEAFF,TGTGCCAGCTCAGCAGGGAGAGGCACTGAAGCTTTCTTT
TRBJ1-2,TRBV6-2/TRBV6-3,NA,TRBD1,13,CASSGTGHYGYTF,TGTGCCAGCAGCGGGACAGGTCACTATGGCTACACCTTC
TRBJ2-7,TRBV7-2,NA,TRBD1,15,CASSSNRGPSYEQYF,TGTGCCAGCAGCTCGAACAGGGGGCCCTCCTACGAGCAGTACTTC
TRBJ2-3,TRBV20-1,NA,NA,11,CSAAATDTQYF,TGCAGTGCGGCTGCAACAGATACGCAGTATTTT
TRBJ2-2,TRBV28,NA,TRBD2,18,CATEASSGRPPSTGELFF,TGTGCCACCGAAGCTTCTAGCGGGAGGCCACCGAGCACCGGGGAGCTGTTTTTT
TRBJ2-1,TRBV19,NA,NA,13,CASRGTSWELQFF,TGTGCCAGTAGGGGCACTAGTTGGGAGTTGCAGTTCTTC
TRBJ2-7,TRBV5-1,NA,NA,14,CASTPGGVSYEQYF,TGCGCCAGCACCCCCGGGGGAGTATCCTACGAGCAGTACTTC
TRBJ2-7,TRBV13,NA,TRBD1,16,CASSRPDGTGSYEQYF,TGTGCCAGCAGCCGACCAGACGGGACAGGGTCCTACGAGCAGTACTTC
TRBJ1-1,TRBV20-1,NA,NA,12,CSARSQGLEAFF,TGCAGTGCTAGAAGCCAGGGGTTGGAAGCTTTCTTT
TRBJ2-3,TRBV5-6,once,NA,15,CASSRRGAGTDTQYF,TGTGCCAGCAGCCGCCGGGGGGCAGGCACAGATACGCAGTATTTT
TRBJ2-3,TRBV12-3/TRBV12-4,NA,NA,15,CASSFGGPNTDTQYF,TGTGCCAGCAGTTTCGGGGGGCCTAACACAGATACGCAGTATTTT
TRBJ1-2,TRBV20-1,NA,NA,12,CSAREGTYGYTF,TGCAGTGCTAGAGAAGGTACCTATGGCTACACCTTC
TRBJ1-1,TRBV19,NA,NA,15,CASSPVWRGWTEAFF,TGTGCCAGTAGCCCCGTATGGCGGGGGTGGACTGAAGCTTTCTTT
TRBJ1-5,TRBV7-2,NA,NA,12,CASSQGSQPQHF,TGTGCCAGCAGCCAGGGTAGCCAGCCCCAGCATTTT
TRBJ2-3,TRBV7-2,NA,NA,14,CASSLGRGADTQYF,TGTGCCAGCAGCTTAGGGAGGGGAGCCGATACGCAGTATTTT
TRBJ2-3,TRBV6-2/TRBV6-3,NA,NA,14,CASSRPLNTDTQYF,TGTGCCAGCAGCAGACCATTGAACACAGATACGCAGTATTTT
TRBJ1-6,TRBV5-1,NA,NA,16,CASSPGWEGDNSPLHF,TGCGCCAGCAGCCCGGGGTGGGAGGGAGATAATTCACCCCTCCACTTT
TRBJ1-4,TRBV20-1,NA,TRBD1,14,CSASDRTGDEKLFF,TGCAGTGCTAGTGATAGGACAGGAGACGAAAAACTGTTTTTT
TRBJ1-2,TRBV20-1,once,NA,13,CSARRQAGQGYTF,TGCAGTGCTAGGCGGCAGGCAGGCCAAGGCTACACCTTC
TRBJ2-3,TRBV5-5,NA,NA,14,CASSLVRSTDTQYF,TGTGCCAGCAGCTTAGTCCGTAGCACAGATACGCAGTATTTT
TRBJ1-2,TRBV5-1,NA,NA,14,CASSYGREGDGYTF,TGCGCCAGCAGCTACGGCAGGGAAGGCGATGGCTACACCTTC
TRBJ2-5,TRBV7-9,NA,NA,12,CASSLRVETQYF,TGTGCCAGCAGCTTAAGAGTGGAGACCCAGTACTTC
TRBJ2-7,TRBV7-9,NA,NA,13,CASSPPGYYEQYF,TGTGCCAGCAGCCCCCCCGGGTACTACGAGCAGTACTTC